These 20 T cell receptor beta chains were sequenced from one sample in a study of Graves' ophthalmopathy and Graves' hyperthyroidism. RNA transcripts provided the template for amplifying TCR beta CDR3 regions. HTBI primers served in a first-round RT-PCR, which a second-round multiplex PCR followed. TCRdb used MiXCR to reprocess the multiplex PCR reads, holding one entry per CDR3 protein. This repertoire shows 740,000 or so distinct CDR3 sequences, roughly 40% found once; its top ten account for approximately 46%. The sample taken for sequencing was peripheral blood. Receptors originate from an adult man with Graves' ophthalmopathy.

This clonotype was recorded at least ten times. V and J are TRBV7-9 and TRBJ2-7; D unclear. CDR1 is SEHNR and CDR2 is FQNEAQ in the germline V gene (reference sequence). This CDR3 has 11 residues. The ends were cut back, 5 bases at V and 3 bases at J, with 5 bases in the middle. The CDR3 region is CASSGNYEQYF. Written as DNA, the CDR3 is TGTGCCAGCAGCGGGAACTACGAGCAGTACTTC.

This clonotype was counted at least ten times. The CDR3 bases are TGTGCCAGCAGCGCTAGACAGGGGGTCGGTGAAAAACTGTTTTTT. Its translation: CASSARQGVGEKLFF. The chain uses TRBV9 and TRBJ1-4; the match to TRBD1 covers 9 bases. CDR1 is SGDLS and CDR2 is YYNGEE in the germline V gene. The CDR3 has 15 residues. V trimming: 3 bases; J trimming: 7 bases; junction bases outside the gene matches: 7.

This clonotype was recorded a few times. This sequence joins TRBV25-1 and TRBJ2-2; the D gene is possibly TRBD1 (5 bases). V gave up 9 bases and J gave up 1 base, with 15 bases separating them. The germline CDR1 and CDR2 sequences are MGHDK and SYGVNS. The CDR3 is made up of 15 amino acids. The CDR3 bases are TGTGCCAGTAGTATCCTTCAGGGGAACACCGGGGAGCTGTTTTTT. Its translation: CASSILQGNTGELFF.

This rearrangement joins TRBV11-1 to TRBJ2-7, with 8 bases aligning to TRBD1. Germline CDR1 reads SGHAT; CDR2 reads FQDESV (reference sequence). This CDR3 region has 16 residues. Losses at the gene ends were 7 bases for V and 3 bases for J; bases not matched to a gene: 14. The CDR3 region has the DNA TGTGCCAGCACCAACCAGGGGACAGGAAAAATCTACGAGCAGTACTTC. It specifies CASTNQGTGKIYEQYF.

The chain has TRBV20-1 and TRBJ2-7; 8 bases agree with TRBD2. This CDR3 has 16 amino acids. The germline V gene encodes CDR1 DFQATT and CDR2 SNEGSKA (reference sequence). V shed 3 bases, J shed 2 bases, and the junction held 12 bases outside the gene matches. CDR3 sequence: CSASATTSGPTYEQYF. The CDR3 DNA follows: TGCAGTGCTAGTGCCACAACTAGCGGACCGACCTACGAGCAGTACTTC.

This clonotype was observed at least ten times. The rearrangement links TRBV24-1 to TRBJ2-7; 7 nucleotides align to TRBD1. Germline loops: CDR1 KGHDR, CDR2 SFDVKD. CDR3 length equals 13 residues. J gave up 2 bases and V 7 bases, and 4 bases lay outside the gene matches. The CDR3 bases are TGTGCCACCAGCTTGACAGGGACCTACGAGCAGTACTTC. Translating gives CATSLTGTYEQYF.

This clonotype has a count of ten or more. The V gene is TRBV5-8, the J gene TRBJ1-6; maybe TRBD1 (5 bases). V gave up 1 base and J gave up 7 bases, with 9 bases separating them. Germline values: CDR1 SGHTS, CDR2 YDEGEE. The CDR3 loop spans 14 amino acids. This CDR3 is CASSLSRGNSPLHF. As DNA, the CDR3 is TGTGCCAGCAGCTTGTCAAGGGGCAATTCACCCCTCCACTTT.

This clonotype was observed at least ten times. The V gene is TRBV20-1, the J gene TRBJ1-4, with D tentatively TRBD1 (6 bases). The germline V gene has CDR1 DFQATT and CDR2 SNEGSKA (reference sequence). The V and J ends lost 6 bases and 5 bases respectively, with 13 bases between them. This CDR3 region has 13 residues. CDR3: CSAFRQANEKLFF. DNA of the CDR3: TGCAGTGCCTTCCGACAGGCCAATGAAAAACTGTTTTTT.

Turning to this clonotype: A much larger clone is a single base away; this may be a read error. The genes are TRBV10-1 and TRBJ2-7; D remains unclear. Germline V gene data show CDR1 as WNHNN and CDR2 as SYGVQD (reference sequence). Trimming cost V 10 bases and J 11 bases, with 18 bases left between them. CDR3 length: 11 residues. The DNA of the CDR3 is TGCGCCATCACCCAAGGAAGGCAGAAGTACTTC. This sequence encodes CAITQGRQKYF.

There are many counts of this clonotype. The chain employs TRBV13 and TRBJ2-7; 7 positions agree with TRBD2. This CDR3 is 14 amino acids long. Germline V lookup: CDR1 PRHDT, CDR2 FYEKMQ (reference sequence). Unmatched junction bases numbered 1, after V lost 0 bases and J lost 2 bases. The CDR3 nucleotides read TGTGCCAGCAGCTTAGGCGGGAGGACCTACGAGCAGTACTTC. Translating it yields CASSLGGRTYEQYF.

The chain combines TRBV6-1 with TRBJ1-5; possible D gene TRBD1, 6 bases. The CDR3 covers 17 residues. V gave up 4 bases and J gave up 0 bases, with 16 bases separating them. The germline gives CDR1 MNHNS, CDR2 SASEGT. CDR3 loop: CASSATTGDLSNQPQHF. CDR3 sequence (DNA): TGTGCCAGCAGTGCCACGACAGGCGACCTTAGCAATCAGCCCCAGCATTTT.

V gene TRBV11-2 combines with J gene TRBJ2-7; D gene ambiguous. Germline CDR1 is SGHAT and CDR2 is FQNNGV. The CDR3 totals 12 residues. The V gene lost 5 bases and the J gene lost 6 bases, with 11 bases spanning the gap. CDR3 nucleotide sequence: TGTGCCAGCAGCGCCCTGGAGCGCGAGCAGTACTTC. Translation: CASSALEREQYF. The variable domain in full, completed from reference TRBV11-2 and TRBJ2-7, reads EAGVAQSPRYKIIEKRQSVAFWCNPISGHATLYWYQQILGQGPKLLIQFQNNGVVDDSQLPKDRFSAERLKGVDSTLKIQPAKLEDSAVYLCASSALEREQYFGPGTRLTVT.

The chain carries TRBV7-3 and TRBJ2-5, with 7 bases fitting TRBD1. The end of the DNA aligns better with TRBJ2-7, so the J call may be wrong. CDR1 is SGHTA and CDR2 is FQGTGA in the germline V gene. CDR3 length equals 15 residues. CDR3 in DNA: TGTGCCAGCAGCAATACAGGGGTTATCTCCTACGAGCAGTACTTC. Residues: CASSNTGVISYEQYF.

J is TRBJ1-2 and V is TRBV6-5; D might be TRBD1 (6 bases). This CDR3 contains 16 residues. Germline V gene sequence: CDR1 MNHEY, CDR2 SVGAGI. Trimming pared 2 bases from V and 2 bases from J, leaving 15 bases between. CDR3 amino acids: CASSYLSGGENYGYTF. For the CDR3, the DNA is TGTGCCAGCAGTTACCTCTCGGGGGGCGAGAACTATGGCTACACCTTC.

The chain links TRBV2 to TRBJ2-7; D gene unclear. Trimming cost V 6 bases and J 0 bases, with 12 bases left between them. The CDR3 has 14 amino acids. Per germline, CDR1 SNHLY and CDR2 FYNNEI. The DNA of the CDR3 is TGTGCCAGCAGGTCCTCCGCGGCCTCCTACGAGCAGTACTTC. Its translation: CASRSSAASYEQYF.

This clonotype appeared a few times. Compared with germline, one end of the junction differs, possibly owing to a read error. This chain joins TRBV7-9 and TRBJ1-4; tentative D call: TRBD1 (5 bases). The CDR3 is 15 amino acids. Germline CDR1 is SEHNR and CDR2 is FQNEAQ (reference sequence). The chain's CDR3 is CASSQAGTENEKLFF. The DNA of the CDR3 is TGCGCCAGCAGCCAAGCCGGGACGGAGAATGAAAAACTGTTTTTT.

Only a few counts were recorded for this clonotype. The germline gene is not matched at one end of the junction; a read error may be the cause. The V gene is TRBV24-1, the J gene TRBJ1-5; D perhaps matches TRBD1 (6 bases). The CDR3 loop spans 14 amino acids. From germline, CDR1 is KGHDR and CDR2 SFDVKD. The CDR3, as DNA: TGTGCCAGCAGTTTTGCGGGACATAGGCAGCCCCAGCATTTT. Its translation: CASSFAGHRQPQHF.

This clonotype was detected ten times or more. The chain is built from TRBV7-8 and TRBJ2-5; D is undetermined. This CDR3 is built from 12 residues. V lost 3 bases and J 4 bases, leaving 6 bases between the germline ends. From germline, CDR1 is SGHVS and CDR2 FQNEAQ. This CDR3 reads CASSFSRETQYF. For the CDR3, the DNA is TGTGCCAGCAGCTTCTCGCGAGAGACCCAGTACTTC.

CDR3: CSVDVGSSYEQYF. DNA for the CDR3: TGCAGCGTTGATGTCGGGAGCTCGTACGAGCAGTACTTC. The chain couples TRBV29-1 to TRBJ2-7; tentatively, D is TRBD2 (6 bases). The V end lost 3 bases, the J end lost 4 bases, and 13 bases lay between the germline ends. CDR1 SQVTM and CDR2 ANQGSEA come from the germline V gene. This CDR3 comprises 13 residues.

The chain links TRBV5-1 to TRBJ2-6; 7 bases are shared with TRBD2. The CDR3 covers 18 residues. J gave up 0 bases and V 3 bases, and 9 bases lay outside the gene matches. The V gene's germline CDR1 is SGHRS and CDR2 YFSETQ. In DNA, the CDR3 is TGCGCCAGCAGCTCCGTCGGGGGGTCGATCTCTGGGGCCAACGTCCTGACTTTC. Encoded protein: CASSSVGGSISGANVLTF.